The clone carrying this T cell receptor (beta chain) turned up a few times. As yet, its antigen is unknown. Sequence at one end of the junction differs from germline and may be a read error. These data belong to a study of identical twins. Study findings and constraints: Findings came from cross-sectional statistics, without long-term follow-up of donors.

The CDR3 sequence is 17 residues long. From germline, CDR1 is SSHAT and CDR2 FNYEAQ (reference sequence). TCRdb passed the 5' RACE reads through MiXCR, listing each CDR3 protein once. The sample contains fewer than 650,000 distinct CDR3 sequences, 9.6% of which appear only once. These sequences were also reported in another study, on yellow fever vaccine responses in identical twins. Per that study: After vaccination, twins' T cell response reportedly seemed partly convergent, partly personalized.

The origin of this receptor is a woman between 18 and 30 years old in good health. The sample consisted of PBMCs. V gene TRBV7-7 combines with J gene TRBJ2-2, with 7 bases lining up with TRBD1. DNA of the CDR3: TGTGCTAGCAGTTCAACCCATGGGACAGCGAACACCGGGGAGCTGTTTTTT. Translating it yields CASSSTHGTANTGELFF.